This is a list of T cell receptor beta chains from one sample in a study of vaccination effects on CD4 cells after COVID-19. Data came from immunoSEQ multiplex PCR; TCRdb stores just in-frame clones and leaves some out. The sample carries about 36,000 clones, about 78% recorded once. No antigens are known for them. Sequenced here: CD4+ T cells from PBMCs cultured with HCoV-NL63 spike peptides, sampled before COVID-19 vaccination. The source of these receptors is a human donor who had a prior SARS-CoV-2 infection. Each CDR3 is given with its conserved first and last residue. A D gene is named only where the DNA matches it firmly. Clone size is not always given. Where it is, it says once, few, many or a class for expanded clones.

j_call v_call clone_size d_call cdr3_aa cdr3_nt
TRBJ1-4 TRBV5-5 NA NA CASSLIGRPGEKLFF TGTGCCAGCAGCTTGATAGGCAGGCCGGGTGAAAAACTGTTTTTT
TRBJ1-1 TRBV12-3/TRBV12-4 NA NA CASSYYTEAFF TGTGCCAGCAGTTATTACACTGAAGCTTTCTTT
TRBJ1-1 TRBV4-2 NA NA CASSQEWGTEAFF TGTGCCAGCAGCCAAGAATGGGGGACTGAAGCTTTCTTT
TRBJ2-5 TRBV30 NA NA CAWSVGGTGHPPQYF TGTGCCTGGAGTGTAGGGGGGACGGGACACCCGCCACAGTACTTC
TRBJ2-5 TRBV5-1 NA TRBD2 CASSIGTSGGSETQYF TGCGCCAGCAGCATAGGGACTAGCGGGGGCTCGGAGACCCAGTACTTC
TRBJ1-1 TRBV5-1 NA TRBD1 CASSLGQGASTEAFF TGCGCCAGCAGCTTGGGACAGGGGGCGAGCACTGAAGCTTTCTTT
TRBJ1-3 TRBV6-5 NA NA CASSLGAFSGNTIYF TGTGCCAGCAGTTTGGGGGCATTCTCTGGAAACACCATATATTTT
TRBJ1-2 TRBV12-5 NA NA CASGFGEWQNYGYTF TGTGCTAGTGGTTTCGGGGAGTGGCAAAACTATGGCTACACCTTC
TRBJ2-2 TRBV6-1 NA NA CASSEPGLSTGELFF TGTGCCAGCAGTGAACCAGGATTGAGCACCGGGGAGCTGTTTTTT
TRBJ2-1 TRBV1 NA NA CTSSQDLREEQFF TGCACCAGCAGCCAAGACCTTAGAGAGGAGCAGTTCTTC
TRBJ2-1 TRBV7-6 NA NA CASSHSSLNEQFF TGTGCCAGCAGCCACTCCTCCCTAAATGAGCAGTTCTTC
TRBJ2-3 TRBV5-1 NA TRBD2 CASSGKTSDADTQYF TGCGCCAGCAGCGGCAAGACTAGCGACGCAGATACGCAGTATTTT
TRBJ2-5 TRBV5-1 NA NA CASSRAAEETQYF TGCGCCAGCAGTCGGGCGGCAGAAGAGACCCAGTACTTC
TRBJ2-1 TRBV15 NA TRBD2 CATSRDPHALWVGREYNEQFF TGTGCCACCAGCAGAGACCCCCACGCCTTATGGGTCGGGAGGGAGTACAATGAGCAGTTCTTC
TRBJ2-7 TRBV3-1/TRBV3-2 NA NA CASSQSPAHYEQYF TGTGCCAGCAGCCAATCCCCCGCCCACTACGAGCAGTACTTC
TRBJ2-7 TRBV11-2 once NA CASSLTYWGYEQYF TGTGCCAGCAGCTTAACCTACTGGGGGTACGAGCAGTACTTC
TRBJ2-1 TRBV5-4 NA TRBD2 CASRPGTSGGNEQFF TGTGCCAGCAGGCCCGGGACTAGCGGGGGTAATGAGCAGTTCTTC
TRBJ2-2 TRBV12-3/TRBV12-4 NA NA CASSFSYTGELFF TGTGCCAGCAGTTTTTCGTACACCGGGGAGCTGTTTTTT